This record looks at one T cell receptor beta chain sequence and its context. Antigen unknown. The record originates from a study of CD4+ T cells in melanoma. Study results and limitations: A reported correlation linked neoantigen-specific CD4+ T cells to CD8+, macrophage and B cell function.

The CDR3 covers 18 residues. Only in-frame clones appear in the TCRdb table, and some are missing; sequencing was by immunoSEQ multiplex PCR. The table shows fewer than 15,000 clones, with about 62% occurring only once. The chain combines TRBV1 with TRBJ1-2; TRBD1 is taken as the D call from the table, unchecked against the DNA. TRBV1 is termed a pseudogene. The sequencing sample was made of cells from a culture (not recorded whether cultured in vitro). The TCR sequence derives from a human donor with melanoma. The DNA for the CDR3 is TGCACCAGCAGAGGTCCCCGGGACAGGGATCAAAAAGACTATGGCTACACCTTC. Amino acids: CTSRGPRDRDQKDYGYTF.